The entry that follows covers one TCR beta chain sequence. The data were taken from a study of T-cell reconstitution after alpha-beta-depleted transplantation in children. The V gene's germline CDR1 is MNHNS and CDR2 SASEGT. The CDR3 runs 14 residues. V gave up 2 bases and J gave up 5 bases, with 13 bases separating them. Molecular barcoding with unique molecular identifiers was used for the TCRbeta library. TCRdb re-derived calls from the PCR reads in MiXCR, one entry per CDR3 protein. The sample has approximately 350,000 distinct CDR3 sequences; about an eighth are singletons. The material was PBMCs, obtained from the stem cell graft. The chain carries TRBV6-1 and TRBJ2-7; the D gene is possibly TRBD1 (5 bases). This receptor was identified in a human donor who donated a stem cell graft to a child with Fanconi anemia. The CDR3 bases are TGTGCCAGCAGTGAACTACAGGAAATCGACGAGCAGTACTTC. Amino acids: CASSELQEIDEQYF.